The clone carrying this T cell receptor (beta chain) was seen a handful of times. Its antigen is unidentified. This record comes from a study of CD8 T cells in ankylosing spondylitis. Findings and caveats of the study: In the blood and synovial fluid of reactive arthritis, some motif variants had been previously reported. Disease-associated clonotypes exhibited CD8+ identity and were relatively infrequent in peripheral blood. What appeared characteristic of ankylosing spondylitis blood was a TCR beta motif of eight highly homologous variants. Reportedly, matched ankylosing spondylitis synovial fluid was significantly enriched for disease-linked clones.

TCR beta libraries were made by quantitative 5'-RACE with molecular barcodes. TCRdb re-called the 5' RACE reads through MiXCR, storing one row per CDR3 protein. This table has hundreds of thousands of distinct CDR3 sequences, about 10% appearing once. The sequenced sample was blood, either unsorted or a sorted T cell fraction (not recorded which). The origin of this receptor is a male donor with ankylosing spondylitis.

In DNA, the CDR3 is TGTGCCAGCTCACTCTCCAGGACAGGGGTCGATACGCAGTATTTT. It yields the protein CASSLSRTGVDTQYF. This chain links TRBV18 with TRBJ2-3; the match to TRBD1 covers 9 bases. The CDR3 runs 15 residues. In germline, CDR1 is KGHSH, CDR2 LQKENI. The V gene end was trimmed by 4 bases and the J gene end by 6 bases; junction bases not matched to a gene: 8.